This is a list of T cell receptor beta chains from one sample in a study of T cell repertoires in cytomegalovirus infection. TCRdb processed the reads anew with MiXCR; each CDR3 protein has one entry. The sample gives more than 350,000 distinct CDR3 sequences, roughly a third of which show up once; roughly 13% is in the top ten. Sequences were obtained from PBMCs. These receptors came from a human donor in good health (CMV status not recorded). Some clones in this sample may be carry-over from other donors' samples. Both conserved end residues are part of each CDR3. The order of the fields is V gene, D gene, clone size, J gene, CDR3 protein, CDR3 DNA. A D gene is named only where the DNA matches it firmly. A clone size is listed for some rows: how often the clone was seen (once, few, many), or a class if it is expanded.

>TRBV20-1|TRBD1|few|TRBJ1-1
CSARVGDRARFVTEAFF
TGCAGTGCTAGAGTAGGGGACAGGGCCCGTTTTGTCACTGAAGCTTTCTTT
>TRBV20-1|NA|NA|TRBJ1-6
CSASGGHIYNSPLHF
TGCAGTGCTAGTGGGGGCCACATCTATAATTCACCCCTCCACTTT
>TRBV4-1|NA|NA|TRBJ2-4
CASSQDFQGAKNIQYF
TGCGCCAGCAGCCAAGATTTCCAAGGGGCCAAAAACATTCAGTACTTC
>TRBV5-1|TRBD2|NA|TRBJ2-3
CASSLAWGGGDTQYF
TGCGCCAGCAGCTTGGCCTGGGGCGGGGGAGATACGCAGTATTTT
>TRBV6-5|NA|NA|TRBJ2-7
CASSYSRDHAYEQYF
TGTGCCAGCAGTTACTCGAGGGACCACGCCTACGAGCAGTACTTC
>TRBV28|NA|few|TRBJ1-1
CASSSGTAGNTEAFF
TGTGCCAGCAGTTCTGGCACAGCAGGGAACACTGAAGCTTTCTTT
>TRBV4-2|TRBD1|NA|TRBJ2-7
CASSQAQQGADEQYF
TGTGCCAGCAGCCAAGCACAACAGGGGGCGGACGAGCAGTACTTC
>TRBV7-2|NA|many|TRBJ2-3
CASSVQGGADTQYF
TGTGCCAGCAGCGTACAGGGGGGGGCAGATACGCAGTATTTT
>TRBV28|TRBD2|few|TRBJ2-4
CASSVLADEDIQYF
TGTGCCAGCAGTGTCCTAGCGGACGAGGACATTCAGTACTTC
>TRBV7-2|NA|NA|TRBJ2-5
CASCPARPDTQYF
TGTGCCAGCTGCCCCGCCCGCCCAGATACCCAGTACTTC
>TRBV7-9|TRBD2|few|TRBJ2-3
CASSLSRLAVSTDTQYF
TGTGCCAGCAGCTTGTCCCGACTAGCGGTTAGCACAGATACGCAGTATTTT
>TRBV6-1|NA|few|TRBJ1-1
CASKHLGNTEAFF
TGTGCCAGCAAACATCTGGGGAACACTGAAGCTTTCTTT
>TRBV20-1|NA|NA|TRBJ1-1
CSARDGERNTEAFF
TGCAGTGCTAGAGACGGGGAACGGAACACTGAAGCTTTCTTT
>TRBV7-9|NA|NA|TRBJ1-2
CASSLEPAGYTF
TGTGCCAGCAGCTTAGAGCCCGCTGGCTACACCTTC
>TRBV7-2|NA|few|TRBJ2-3
CASSLSRTGSSTDTQYF
TGTGCCAGCAGCCTATCACGGACGGGGTCTAGCACAGATACGCAGTATTTT
>TRBV7-2|NA|many|TRBJ2-3
CASSLAGPQYF
TGTGCCAGCAGCTTAGCGGGGCCGCAGTATTTT
>TRBV29-1|TRBD1|few|TRBJ2-7
CSVPGQGAHEQYF
TGCAGCGTCCCCGGACAGGGGGCTCACGAGCAGTACTTC